The TCR beta chain described here comes from a study of blood T cell repertoires in COVID-19. Background on the study: Material from acute and convalescent COVID-19 was sourced from the United States, Italy and Spain. Sample material is recorded as cDNA or gDNA derived from T cells, B-cell-depleted T cells, or PBMCs.

TCRdb's table, derived via immunoSEQ multiplex PCR, lists solely in-frame clones and lacks some. The sample has roughly 260,000 clones, about nine tenths seen once. The length of the CDR3 is 16 residues. In germline, CDR1 is MNHNS, CDR2 SASEGT. V dropped 6 bases and J dropped 7; count of bases not matched to a gene: 10. The material sequenced was peripheral blood. The V call is TRBV6-1, the J call TRBJ2-5; 14 bases map to TRBD2. The source is a woman in her forties or fifties who had recovered from COVID-19. CDR3 DNA sequence: TGTGCCAGCAGCGAAAGGACTAGCGGGGGGTCGGGGACCCAGTACTTC. It codes for CASSERTSGGSGTQYF.